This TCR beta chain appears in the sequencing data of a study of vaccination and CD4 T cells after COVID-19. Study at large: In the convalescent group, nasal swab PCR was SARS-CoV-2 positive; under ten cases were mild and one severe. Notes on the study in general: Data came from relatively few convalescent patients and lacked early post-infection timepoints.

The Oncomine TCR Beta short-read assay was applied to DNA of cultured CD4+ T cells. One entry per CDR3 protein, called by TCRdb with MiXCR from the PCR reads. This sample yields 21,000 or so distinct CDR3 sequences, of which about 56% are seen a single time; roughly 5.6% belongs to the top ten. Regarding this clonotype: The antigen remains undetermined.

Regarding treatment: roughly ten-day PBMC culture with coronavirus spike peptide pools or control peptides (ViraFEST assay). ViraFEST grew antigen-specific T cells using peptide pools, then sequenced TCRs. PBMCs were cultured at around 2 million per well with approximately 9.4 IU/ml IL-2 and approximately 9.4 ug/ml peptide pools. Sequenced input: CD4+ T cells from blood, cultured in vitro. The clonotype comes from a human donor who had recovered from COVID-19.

CDR3 residues: CASSRIGTDGELFF. In DNA, the CDR3 is TGTGCCAGCAGCCGCATCGGGACCGACGGGGAGCTGTTTTTT. The chain uses TRBV7-3 and TRBJ2-2; the D gene could be TRBD1 or TRBD2 (5 bases each). Per the germline V gene, CDR1 is SGHTA and CDR2 is FQGTGA. This CDR3 contains 14 residues. The V gene lost 5 bases and the J gene lost 7 bases, with 14 bases spanning the gap.